Presented here are 19 T cell receptor beta chains from one specimen sequenced in a study of CD8+CD57+ T cells in acquired aplastic anemia. For CDR3 and TCR beta VDJ profiling, genomic DNA was the template used. TCRdb recomputed calls from the reads with MiXCR, one row per CDR3 protein. The sample carries roughly 280,000 distinct CDR3 sequences, 50% to 65% recorded once. By flow cytometry, patients selected for sequencing had shown an expansion of CD8+CD57+ cells. Sequencing used sorted CD4+, CD8+, or CD8+CD57+ T cells (not recorded which) from PBMCs. These receptors were obtained from a human donor with aplastic anemia.

Worth noting for this clonotype: One end of the junction varies from germline; a read error may be responsible. The gene calls are TRBV10-3 and TRBJ2-5, with a weak D call TRBD1 (6 bases). CDR3 length equals 17 residues. The V gene's germline CDR1 is ENHRY and CDR2 SYGVKD. In DNA, the CDR3 is TGTGCCAGCAGTCTACAGGGAACCTCGACGCGGCGAGAGACCCAGTACTTC. Translating gives CASSLQGTSTRRETQYF.

This sequence joins TRBV5-1 and TRBJ2-5; 8 bases agree with TRBD1. V trimming: 3 bases; J trimming: 5 bases; junction bases outside the gene matches: 6. The CDR3 is 14 amino acids. Germline V CDR1 and CDR2: SGHRS, YFSETQ. CDR3 DNA sequence: TGCGCCAGCAGCTGGACCAGGGGGCGTGAGACCCAGTACTTC. Protein sequence: CASSWTRGRETQYF.

CDR3 in DNA: TGCGCCAGCAGCCCCTTAGGGACAGGGAACTACGAGCAGTACTTC. Translated: CASSPLGTGNYEQYF. The chain is built from TRBV5-1 and TRBJ2-7; 9 nucleotides align to TRBD1. V was clipped by 4 bases and J by 3 bases; unmatched bases: 8. Germline CDR1 is SGHRS and CDR2 is YFSETQ. The CDR3 length is 15 residues.

The CDR3 DNA reads as TGTGCCAGTAGTTTCTTAGGGTACAATGAGCAGTTCTTC. Amino acid sequence: CASSFLGYNEQFF. This chain uses TRBV19 with TRBJ2-1, with no clear D. Germline V gene data show CDR1 as LNHDA and CDR2 as SQIVND (reference sequence). Trimming took 5 bases from V and 4 from J, leaving 9 bases between them. This CDR3 has 13 amino acids.

The chain combines TRBV7-9 with TRBJ1-4, with 7 bases matching TRBD1. CDR3 length: 16 residues. The germline CDR1 and CDR2 sequences are SEHNR and FQNEAQ (reference sequence). After removal of 3 bases from V and 6 bases from J, the junction contained 10 bases not matched to a gene. In DNA, the CDR3 is TGTGCCAGCAGCTTGACTTGGGACAGTTACTATGAAAAACTGTTTTTT. It yields the protein CASSLTWDSYYEKLFF.

The V call is TRBV7-6, the J call TRBJ2-7, with 12 nucleotides matching TRBD2. The CDR3 sequence is 17 residues long. Germline V CDR1 and CDR2: SGHVS, FNYEAQ. V shed 5 bases, J shed 6 bases, and the junction held 14 bases outside the gene matches. The CDR3 protein is CASSPRLTSGSLREQYF. The CDR3 region has the DNA TGTGCCAGCAGCCCCAGGTTGACTAGCGGGAGTCTCCGCGAGCAGTACTTC. Full variable domain (outside the CDR3, taken from reference TRBV7-6 and TRBJ2-7): GAGVSQSPRYKVTKRGQDVALRCDPISGHVSLYWYRQALGQGPEFLTYFNYEAQQDKSGLPNDRFSAERPEGSISTLTIQRTEQRDSAMYRCASSPRLTSGSLREQYFGPGTRLTVT.

Here the CDR3 reads CASSLSQVGEQYF. In DNA form, the CDR3 reads TGTGCCAGCAGCTTAAGTCAGGTCGGCGAGCAGTACTTC. This chain connects TRBV7-9 to TRBJ2-7; D unclear. Germline V gene lookup returns CDR1 SEHNR and CDR2 FQNEAQ (reference sequence). The CDR3 extends over 13 amino acids. V lost 2 bases, J lost 6 bases, and 11 bases lay in between.

The chain recombines TRBV19 with TRBJ1-1, with unresolved D. The V end was cut by 3 bases, the J end by 3 bases, with 8 bases between. From germline, CDR1 is LNHDA and CDR2 SQIVND (reference sequence). This CDR3 contains 13 residues. The CDR3, as DNA: TGTGCCAGTAGTATGACGGCGTACACTGAAGCTTTCTTT. This encodes CASSMTAYTEAFF.

The chain employs TRBV20-1 and TRBJ2-3; no clear D gene. Looked up from germline, CDR1 is DFQATT and CDR2 is SNEGSKA (reference sequence). The CDR3 totals 14 residues. V was cut by 0 bases and J by 5 bases, with 12 bases left in between. This CDR3 is CSAREPDRGDTQYF. DNA of the CDR3: TGCAGTGCTAGAGAACCCGACCGCGGAGATACGCAGTATTTT.

This clonotype has a handful of counts. The rearrangement links TRBV11-2 to TRBJ1-2, with D possibly being TRBD1 (6 bases). The length of the CDR3 is 15 residues. Trimming shortened V by 1 base and J by 0 bases, and 9 bases separated the two germline ends. In germline, CDR1 is SGHAT, CDR2 FQNNGV. This chain's CDR3 is CASSLAEGANYGYTF. For the CDR3, the DNA is TGTGCCAGCAGCTTAGCGGAGGGGGCTAACTATGGCTACACCTTC.

This chain uses TRBV5-5 with TRBJ2-1; the D gene is possibly TRBD1 (7 bases). The germline V gene has CDR1 SGHKS and CDR2 YYEKEE (reference sequence). This CDR3 has 13 amino acids. The CDR3 here is CASEGGGTNEQFF. CDR3 nucleotides: TGTGCATCCGAAGGGGGCGGGACCAATGAGCAGTTCTTC.

This clonotype was detected many times. This chain connects TRBV3-1 to TRBJ2-3; TRBD1 might be the D (5 bases). Germline-derived CDR1 and CDR2 are LGHDT and YNNKEL (reference sequence). V was cut by 1 base and J by 6 bases, with 11 bases left in between. CDR3 size: 14 residues. As DNA, the CDR3 is TGTGCCAGCAGCCAAGCCATTCCAGGGGATACGCAGTATTTT. It is translated as CASSQAIPGDTQYF.

The V call is TRBV19, the J call TRBJ1-1, with 11 bases that match TRBD1. Losses at the gene ends were 3 bases for V and 0 bases for J; bases not matched to a gene: 12. CDR3 length: 19 amino acids. Germline values: CDR1 LNHDA, CDR2 SQIVND (reference sequence). CDR3 in amino acids: CASSIQGGRTGGMNTEAFF. CDR3 coding DNA: TGTGCCAGTAGTATTCAGGGGGGAAGGACAGGGGGCATGAACACTGAAGCTTTCTTT.

CDR3 nucleotide sequence: TGTGCCAGCAGCTTGGGGTCTAGCGGGGGAATCTACGAGCAGTACTTC. Its translation: CASSLGSSGGIYEQYF. V usage is TRBV5-4 and J usage is TRBJ2-7; 10 nucleotides align to TRBD2. CDR3 size: 16 residues. V gave up 0 bases and J gave up 3 bases; unmatched junction bases: 6. The germline CDR1 and CDR2 sequences are SGHNT and YYREEE (reference sequence).

The sample holds one count of this clonotype. The V call is TRBV6-7, the J call TRBJ1-5; a possible D gene is TRBD1 (5 bases). TRBV6-7 is noted as an ORF with a role that remains uncertain. This CDR3 is built from 16 residues. Trimming shortened V by 5 bases and J by 4 bases, and 18 bases separated the two germline ends. In nucleotides, the CDR3 is TGTGCCAGCAGTGAAGCGCGAAGGGGAGGGAATCAGCCCCAGCATTTT. Translating it yields CASSEARRGGNQPQHF.

The chain carries TRBV15 and TRBJ2-7; TRBD1 matches at 10 bases. The CDR3 extends over 15 amino acids. J was trimmed by 3 bases and V by 5 bases; bases with no gene match: 7. Germline values: CDR1 LNHNV, CDR2 YYDKDF (reference sequence). The CDR3 is CATSRGTGDNYEQYF. CDR3 DNA sequence: TGTGCCACCAGCCGTGGGACAGGGGATAACTACGAGCAGTACTTC. The full variable domain, in which reference TRBV15 and TRBJ2-7 provide the parts outside the CDR3, is DAMVIQNPRYQVTQFGKPVTLSCSQTLNHNVMYWYQQKSSQAPKLLFHYYDKDFNNEADTPDNFQSRRPNTSFCFLDIRSPGLGDTAMYLCATSRGTGDNYEQYFGPGTRLTVT.

The rearrangement joins TRBV15 to TRBJ2-7, with 12 bases identical to TRBD1. CDR1 and CDR2 from the germline V gene are LNHNV and YYDKDF (reference sequence). Trimming cost V 5 bases and J 9 bases; bases outside gene matches: 14. The CDR3 sequence is 16 residues long. CDR3 in amino acids: CATSEREGTGGNGQYF. CDR3 bases: TGTGCCACCAGCGAAAGAGAGGGGACAGGGGGCAACGGGCAGTACTTC.

The gene calls are TRBV5-7 and TRBJ2-1; either TRBD1 or TRBD2 may fit D (5 bases each). TRBV5-7 is an ORF, and what it does is uncertain. Trimming left V 0 bases short and J 11 bases short, with 18 bases between. This CDR3 comprises 15 residues. For the CDR3, the DNA is TGTGCCAGCAGCTTGGGTCCAGAACACCGGGGCAAGCAGTTCTTC. Translation gives CASSLGPEHRGKQFF.

This clonotype was counted ten times or more. This chain joins TRBV3-1 and TRBJ2-2; D not resolved. In germline, CDR1 is LGHDT, CDR2 YNNKEL (reference sequence). The V end lost 4 bases, the J end lost 8 bases, and 8 bases lay between the germline ends. The CDR3 has 12 residues. CDR3: CASSPRRGELFF. In DNA form, the CDR3 reads TGTGCCAGCAGCCCTCGCAGAGGGGAGCTGTTTTTT.